These 30 T cell receptor beta chains were sequenced from one sample in a study of blood T cells in healthy people across ages. The authors ran a second PCR of about 7 to 12 cycles using a sample-barcoded 5' primer and a J-beta primer mix. TCRdb analysed the 5' RACE reads with MiXCR anew, one entry per CDR3 protein. The table shows some 710,000 distinct CDR3 sequences, with over 20% occurring only once. Specimen: blood. The receptors come from a man in his sixties or seventies in good health.

This clonotype was observed a few times. The chain has TRBV7-9 and TRBJ2-1; D might be TRBD1 or TRBD2, each matching 6 bases. Germline lookup yields CDR1 SEHNR and CDR2 FQNEAQ (reference sequence). V lost 4 bases, J lost 4 bases, and 17 bases lay in between. CDR3 length: 16 residues. The CDR3 reads CASSSSGAGYYNEQFF. CDR3 bases: TGTGCCAGCAGCTCCTCGGGGGCAGGCTATTACAATGAGCAGTTCTTC.

The sample holds a few counts of this clonotype. V usage is TRBV11-2 and J usage is TRBJ1-6; D is unresolved. V was cut by 0 bases and J by 8 bases, with 5 bases left in between. Germline V CDR1 and CDR2: SGHAT, FQNNGV. The CDR3 is 13 amino acids. The DNA for the CDR3 is TGTGCCAGCAGCTTAGAGAGGTATTCACCCCTCCACTTT. This sequence encodes CASSLERYSPLHF.

This clonotype is a singleton in its sample. V and J are TRBV7-8 and TRBJ1-5; D is undetermined. V lost 4 bases, J lost 6 bases, and 22 bases lay in between. Looked up from germline, CDR1 is SGHVS and CDR2 is FQNEAQ. This CDR3 has 17 amino acids. CDR3 nucleotides: TGTGCCAGCAGCTCCAACCGACTCCAATTGGCAGGTCAGCCCCAGCATTTT. It encodes CASSSNRLQLAGQPQHF.

The V call is TRBV3-1, the J call TRBJ2-7, with 10 bases lining up with TRBD2. Germline V gene sequence: CDR1 LGHDT, CDR2 YNNKEL (reference sequence). Losses at the gene ends were 8 bases for V and 4 bases for J; bases not matched to a gene: 11. This CDR3 has 15 amino acids. The CDR3 nucleotides are TGTGCCAGCTCATCCGGACCTAGCGGGAGTTACGAGCAGTACGTC. Its translation: CASSSGPSGSYEQYV.

V gene TRBV6-5 combines with J gene TRBJ1-5; TRBD1 is a possible D gene (5 bases). V gave up 2 bases and J gave up 0 bases, with 8 bases separating them. This CDR3 is built from 15 residues. CDR1 and CDR2 from the germline V gene are MNHEY and SVGAGI. The DNA of the CDR3 is TGTGCCAGCAGTTACACAGGAACTAGCAATCAGCCCCAGCATTTT. Translation: CASSYTGTSNQPQHF.

This chain joins TRBV20-1 and TRBJ2-3; a weak D match, TRBD2 (5 bases). The V gene's germline CDR1 is DFQATT and CDR2 SNEGSKA (reference sequence). V shed 6 bases and J shed 4 bases, with 11 bases lying between them. The CDR3 has 12 amino acids. DNA of the CDR3: TGCAGTGCCATGCCGGGGTCAGATACGCAGTATTTT. It is translated as CSAMPGSDTQYF.

A remark on this clonotype: Its ends do not fully match the called genes, so a read error is possible. The chain is built from TRBV4-3 and TRBJ2-5; D may be TRBD2 (5 bases). Germline V gene lookup returns CDR1 LGHNA and CDR2 YSLEER. The CDR3 is made up of 14 amino acids. CDR3 nucleotide sequence: TGCGCCAGCAGCCAAGTAACCTCAGGAACTAGGAGGTTCTTC. Its protein is CASSQVTSGTRRFF.

The chain couples TRBV12-3 or TRBV12-4 to TRBJ1-1, with D uncertain. V shed 1 base and J shed 1 base, with 10 bases lying between them. There are 15 residues in the CDR3. For the CDR3, the DNA is TGTGCCAGCAGTTTAGTCGAGCGGCGGAACACTGAAGCTTTCTTT. Translated: CASSLVERRNTEAFF.

The gene calls are TRBV5-1 and TRBJ2-3, with D perhaps matching TRBD1 or TRBD2 (5 bases each). The V end was cut by 0 bases, the J end by 0 bases, with 17 bases between. CDR1 SGHRS and CDR2 YFSETQ come from the germline V gene. The CDR3 length is 18 residues. The CDR3 region is CASSLGGATLTSTDTQYF. CDR3 nucleotides: TGCGCCAGCAGCTTGGGAGGGGCTACTCTTACTAGCACAGATACGCAGTATTTT.

The chain couples TRBV18 to TRBJ1-4; D is uncertain. V was trimmed by 3 bases and J by 10 bases, leaving 9 bases between them. The CDR3 runs 12 residues. Germline assignment: CDR1 KGHSH and CDR2 LQKENI. This chain's CDR3 is CASSPNDGKLFF. CDR3 in DNA: TGTGCCAGCTCACCCAACGACGGAAAACTGTTTTTT.

A few counts support this clonotype. The chain uses TRBV6-5 and TRBJ2-3, with unresolved D. Germline V gene data show CDR1 as MNHEY and CDR2 as SVGAGI. The CDR3 is made up of 15 amino acids. Trimming pared 0 bases from V and 1 base from J, leaving 8 bases between. Written as DNA, the CDR3 is TGTGCCAGCAGTTACTCGAGATTGCGCACAGATACGCAGTATTTT. Residues: CASSYSRLRTDTQYF.

Written as DNA, the CDR3 is TGTGCCAGCAGTAAATACAGGGGGCAAGAGACAGATACGCAGTATTTT. As protein: CASSKYRGQETDTQYF. This sequence joins TRBV12-3 or TRBV12-4 and TRBJ2-3; the match to TRBD1 covers 9 bases. The CDR3 contains 16 residues. V was clipped by 5 bases and J by 3 bases; unmatched bases: 9.

Note on this clonotype: Since no conserved phenylalanine or tryptophan closes the CDR3, a read error is the likely cause. This sequence joins TRBV12-3 or TRBV12-4 and TRBJ1-1; a possible D gene is TRBD1 (6 bases). The CDR3 is 14 amino acids. Deletions cut 5 bases from V and 1 base from J, with 11 bases between. CDR3: CASSPGHSNTEAFS. Written as DNA, the CDR3 is TGTGCCAGCAGTCCGGGACACTCGAACACTGAAGCTTTCTCT.

The chain is built from TRBV29-1 and TRBJ2-6; 7 bases are shared with TRBD1. Germline V gives CDR1 SQVTM, CDR2 ANQGSEA. After removal of 4 bases from V and 2 bases from J, the junction contained 2 bases not matched to a gene. The length of the CDR3 is 14 residues. CDR3 sequence: CSVVDRAGANVLTF. CDR3 nucleotides: TGCAGCGTTGTTGACAGGGCTGGGGCCAACGTCCTGACTTTC.

The chain has TRBV28 and TRBJ2-7, with D unresolved. The CDR3 has 11 residues. V lost 7 bases, J lost 3 bases, and 7 bases lay in between. CDR1 and CDR2 from the germline V gene are MDHEN and SYDVKM. DNA for the CDR3: TGTGCCAGCACCACTAACTACGAGCAGTACTTC. Residues: CASTTNYEQYF.

The chain joins TRBV5-1 to TRBJ2-3, with unresolved D. V dropped 0 bases and J dropped 2 bases, with 16 bases sitting between them. CDR1 and CDR2 (germline): SGHRS, YFSETQ. The CDR3 has 17 residues. The CDR3 is CASSLVYASYHTDTQYF. CDR3 coding DNA: TGCGCCAGCAGCTTGGTTTACGCTAGTTATCACACAGATACGCAGTATTTT.

This chain joins TRBV24-1 and TRBJ2-7; 11 bases align to TRBD2. The DNA end is more similar to TRBJ2-1, so the J call may be wrong. Germline CDR1 and CDR2: KGHDR and SFDVKD. CDR3 length: 16 residues. CDR3 protein: CATSAIAGGLENEQFF. The DNA for the CDR3 is TGTGCCACCAGTGCAATAGCGGGGGGGCTTGAGAATGAGCAGTTCTTC.

This clonotype has just a few counts. J is TRBJ2-5 and V is TRBV20-1; unclear D gene. The V end was cut by 7 bases, the J end by 1 base, with 13 bases between. Germline assignment: CDR1 DFQATT and CDR2 SNEGSKA (reference sequence). The CDR3 has 13 amino acids. CDR3 coding DNA: TGCAGTGGCCCAGAGCAGATCCAAGAGACCCAGTACTTC. It codes for CSGPEQIQETQYF.

This clonotype has more than one count but fewer than ten. The chain links TRBV7-9 to TRBJ2-3; unclear D gene. The CDR3 has 14 residues. CDR1 is SEHNR, CDR2 FQNEAQ, per germline (reference sequence). V was clipped by 5 bases and J by 1 base, with 10 bases between them. The CDR3 DNA follows: TGTGCCAGCAGCCCCGCCGCCGGCACAGATACGCAGTATTTT. Its protein is CASSPAAGTDTQYF.

Written as DNA, the CDR3 is TGCAGTGCCGAGAGCGGGGCCCACAACAATGAGCAGTTCTTC. Translating it yields CSAESGAHNNEQFF. The chain is built from TRBV20-1 and TRBJ2-1; 7 bases fit TRBD2. The CDR3 is 14 residues long. The trim removed 6 bases at V and 5 bases at J, leaving 10 bases unmatched. Germline V gene data show CDR1 as DFQATT and CDR2 as SNEGSKA (reference sequence).

This clonotype was seen a few times. V gene TRBV7-3 combines with J gene TRBJ2-2; 9 bases map to TRBD2. The ends lost 2 bases at V and 5 bases at J; junction bases unmatched: 3. The CDR3 totals 15 residues. Per the germline V gene, CDR1 is SGHTA and CDR2 is FQGTGA. CDR3 residues: CASSLSLAGTGELFF. The CDR3 DNA sequence: TGTGCCAGCAGCTTATCACTAGCGGGTACCGGGGAGCTGTTTTTT. Combining the CDR3 with reference TRBV7-3 and TRBJ2-2 gives the whole variable domain GAGVSQTPSNKVTEKGKYVELRCDPISGHTALYWYRQSLGQGPEFLIYFQGTGAADDSGLPNDRFFAVRPEGSVSTLKIQRTERGDSAVYLCASSLSLAGTGELFFGEGSRLTVL.

This clonotype has only a few counts. J is TRBJ1-1 and V is TRBV28, with D maybe TRBD1 (5 bases). Between the trimmed V and J ends, which lost 6 bases and 5 bases, there was a span of 16 bases. Germline CDR1 reads MDHEN; CDR2 reads SYDVKM. This CDR3 region has 14 residues. Written as DNA, the CDR3 is TGTGCCAGCAGGGCGGGGGGACGGATGACTGAAGCTTTCTTT. It yields the protein CASRAGGRMTEAFF.

This clonotype was detected only once. The chain joins TRBV29-1 to TRBJ1-2, with D hard to call. The CDR3 covers 15 residues. Per germline, CDR1 SQVTM and CDR2 ANQGSEA. The germline V and J ends were trimmed by 0 bases and 5 bases, with 16 bases remaining between them. CDR3 sequence: CSVEDLGFRGYGYTF. Written as DNA, the CDR3 is TGCAGCGTTGAAGATCTAGGTTTTCGTGGGTATGGCTACACCTTC.

This clonotype was observed a handful of times. This chain joins TRBV7-3 and TRBJ1-1, with TRBD1 as a possible D gene (6 bases). The CDR3 runs 15 residues. Per the germline V gene, CDR1 is SGHTA and CDR2 is FQGTGA. V lost 1 base, J lost 1 base, and 10 bases lay in between. CDR3 coding DNA: TGTGCCAGCAGCTTAATAGGGGGGGCGAACACTGAAGCTTTCTTT. Translating gives CASSLIGGANTEAFF.

This clonotype was recorded a few times. The chain carries TRBV9 and TRBJ2-1; D is possibly TRBD2 (6 bases). V dropped 3 bases and J dropped 10 bases, with 20 bases sitting between them. This CDR3 spans 15 amino acids. Germline lookup yields CDR1 SGDLS and CDR2 YYNGEE. The CDR3 here is CASSESPGLSREQFF. Written as DNA, the CDR3 is TGTGCCAGCAGCGAATCGCCGGGACTGAGCAGAGAGCAGTTCTTC.

CDR3 residues: CASSGLAIYNEQFF. CDR3 bases: TGCGCCAGCAGCGGACTAGCGATCTACAATGAGCAGTTCTTC. This sequence joins TRBV5-1 and TRBJ2-1; 9 bases are a match to TRBD2. V gave up 4 bases and J gave up 3 bases; unmatched junction bases: 2. The CDR3 extends over 14 amino acids. Germline CDR1 and CDR2: SGHRS and YFSETQ.

This chain joins TRBV29-1 and TRBJ2-3; 9 nucleotides agree with TRBD1. V shed 0 bases and J 5 bases; nucleotides not matched to a gene: 6. Germline lookup yields CDR1 SQVTM and CDR2 ANQGSEA. The CDR3 is 15 amino acids. As DNA, the CDR3 is TGCAGCGTTGAAGAAGGCACAGGGGGCAAAGATACGCAGTATTTT. Protein sequence: CSVEEGTGGKDTQYF.

For this clonotype: Compared with germline, one end of the junction differs, possibly owing to a read error. The chain couples TRBV20-1 to TRBJ1-2, with TRBD1 identical over 7 bases. This CDR3 contains 13 residues. The germline CDR1 and CDR2 sequences are DFQATT and SNEGSKA (reference sequence). CDR3: CSVRQGGSYGYTF. The CDR3 bases are TGCAGTGTTAGACAGGGAGGTTCCTATGGCTACACCTTC.

The chain is built from TRBV20-1 and TRBJ2-7, with D unclear. The DNA end favors TRBJ2-5, so the J call may be wrong. From germline, CDR1 is DFQATT and CDR2 SNEGSKA (reference sequence). The CDR3 is made up of 13 amino acids. As DNA, the CDR3 is TGCAGTTTTAAATCGAGGAAATCGGAGACCCAGTACTTC. Its translation is CSFKSRKSETQYF.

The chain joins TRBV25-1 to TRBJ2-5; D gene uncertain. Germline V gene data show CDR1 as MGHDK and CDR2 as SYGVNS. With 4 bases removed from V and 4 bases from J, the gap between germline ends came to 16 bases. The CDR3 contains 15 residues. For the CDR3, the DNA is TGTGCCAGCAGTGGGTCGAATAACCCGAGAGAGACCCAGTACTTC. Its protein product is CASSGSNNPRETQYF.